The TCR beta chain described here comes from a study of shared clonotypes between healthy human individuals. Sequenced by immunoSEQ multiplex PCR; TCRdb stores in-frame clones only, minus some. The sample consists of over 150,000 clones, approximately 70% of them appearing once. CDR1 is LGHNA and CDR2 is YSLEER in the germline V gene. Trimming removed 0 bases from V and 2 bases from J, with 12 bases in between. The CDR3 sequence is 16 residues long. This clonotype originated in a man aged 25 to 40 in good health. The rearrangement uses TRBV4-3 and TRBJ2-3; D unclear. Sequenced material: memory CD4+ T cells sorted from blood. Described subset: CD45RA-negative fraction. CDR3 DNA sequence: TGCGCCAGCAGCCAAGATTGGCTACAACACACAGATACGCAGTATTTT. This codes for CASSQDWLQHTDTQYF.